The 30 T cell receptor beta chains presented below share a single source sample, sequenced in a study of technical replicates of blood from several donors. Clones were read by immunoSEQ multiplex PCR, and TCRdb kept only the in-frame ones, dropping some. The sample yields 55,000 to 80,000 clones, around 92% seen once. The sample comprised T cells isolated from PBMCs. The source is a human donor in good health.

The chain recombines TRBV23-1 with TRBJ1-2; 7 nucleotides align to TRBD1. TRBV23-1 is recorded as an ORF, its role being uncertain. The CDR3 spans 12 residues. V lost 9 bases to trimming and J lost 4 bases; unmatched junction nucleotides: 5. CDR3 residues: CARNRGSYGYTF. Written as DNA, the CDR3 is TGCGCCAGAAACAGGGGATCCTATGGCTACACCTTC.

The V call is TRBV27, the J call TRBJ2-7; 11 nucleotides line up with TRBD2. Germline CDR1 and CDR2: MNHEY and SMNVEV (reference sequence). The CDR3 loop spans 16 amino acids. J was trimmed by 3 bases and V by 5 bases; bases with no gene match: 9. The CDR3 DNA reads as TGTGCCAGCAGTCCATCTCTTGGGACTAGCGGCTACGAGCAGTACTTC. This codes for CASSPSLGTSGYEQYF.

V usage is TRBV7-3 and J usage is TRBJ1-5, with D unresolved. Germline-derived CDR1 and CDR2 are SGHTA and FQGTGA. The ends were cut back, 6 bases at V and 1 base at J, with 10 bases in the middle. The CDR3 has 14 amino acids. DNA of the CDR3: TGTGCCAGCAGTCCTAGCGTGAGCAATCAGCCCCAGCATTTT. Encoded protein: CASSPSVSNQPQHF.

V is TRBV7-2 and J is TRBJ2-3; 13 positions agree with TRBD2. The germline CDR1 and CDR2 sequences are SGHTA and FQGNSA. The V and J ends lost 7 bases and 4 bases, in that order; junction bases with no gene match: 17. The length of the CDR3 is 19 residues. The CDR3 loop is CASNLNPGLAGKEADTQYF. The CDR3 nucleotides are TGTGCCAGCAACCTTAATCCGGGACTAGCGGGAAAAGAGGCAGATACGCAGTATTTT. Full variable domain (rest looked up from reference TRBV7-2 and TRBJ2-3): GAGVSQSPSNKVTEKGKDVELRCDPISGHTALYWYRQSLGQGLEFLIYFQGNSAPDKSGLPSDRFSAERTGGSVSTLTIQRTQQEDSAVYLCASNLNPGLAGKEADTQYFGPGTRLTVL.

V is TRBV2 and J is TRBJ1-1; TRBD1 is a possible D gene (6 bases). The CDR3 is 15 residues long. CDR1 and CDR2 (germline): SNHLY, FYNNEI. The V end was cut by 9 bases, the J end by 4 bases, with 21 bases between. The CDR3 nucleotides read TGTGCCAGAGCAGGTTGGGGGCAAGGTAGCACTGAAGCTTTCTTT. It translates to CARAGWGQGSTEAFF.

CDR3 residues: CASMAPGGPQETQYF. In DNA form, the CDR3 reads TGTGCCAGTATGGCACCAGGGGGCCCTCAAGAGACCCAGTACTTC. V and J are TRBV19 and TRBJ2-5, with TRBD1 matching 8 bases. After removal of 7 bases from V and 2 bases from J, the junction contained 9 bases not matched to a gene. Germline CDR1 reads LNHDA; CDR2 reads SQIVND (reference sequence). The CDR3 is 15 amino acids.

The CDR3 DNA is TGTGCCAGCAGCGTAGGGGCGGGAGAGTATTACGAGCAGTACTTC. Translation gives CASSVGAGEYYEQYF. The J gene is TRBJ2-7, the V gene TRBV9; TRBD2 matches 7 bases. This CDR3 is built from 15 residues. The trim removed 0 bases at V and 4 bases at J, leaving 7 bases unmatched. The germline gives CDR1 SGDLS, CDR2 YYNGEE.

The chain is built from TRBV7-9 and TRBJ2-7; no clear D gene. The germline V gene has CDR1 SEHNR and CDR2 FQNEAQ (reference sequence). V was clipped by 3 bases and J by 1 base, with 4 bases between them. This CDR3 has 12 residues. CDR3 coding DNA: TGTGCCAGCAGCTTCGGGTCCTACGAGCAGTACTTC. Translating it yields CASSFGSYEQYF.

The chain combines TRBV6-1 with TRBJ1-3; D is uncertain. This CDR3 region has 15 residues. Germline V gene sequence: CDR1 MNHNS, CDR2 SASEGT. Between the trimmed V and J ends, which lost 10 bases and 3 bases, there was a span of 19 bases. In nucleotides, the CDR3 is TGTGCCACCCCTAGCGGGCTAACCTTTGGAAACACCATATATTTT. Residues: CATPSGLTFGNTIYF.

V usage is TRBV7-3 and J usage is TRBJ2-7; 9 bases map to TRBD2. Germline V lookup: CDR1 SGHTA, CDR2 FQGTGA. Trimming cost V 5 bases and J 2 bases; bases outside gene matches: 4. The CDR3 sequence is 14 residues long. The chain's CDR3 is CASSVSGGTYEQYF. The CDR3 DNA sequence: TGTGCCAGCAGCGTTAGCGGGGGAACCTACGAGCAGTACTTC.

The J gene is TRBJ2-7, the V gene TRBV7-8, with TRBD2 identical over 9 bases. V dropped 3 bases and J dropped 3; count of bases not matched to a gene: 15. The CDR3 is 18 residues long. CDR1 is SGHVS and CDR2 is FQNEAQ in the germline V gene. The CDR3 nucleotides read TGTGCCAGCAGCTTTCTTCCAGCGGGAGGCCAACAACACTACGAGCAGTACTTC. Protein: CASSFLPAGGQQHYEQYF.

This CDR3 reads CASSRAFSYEQYF. The CDR3 DNA follows: TGTGCCAGCAGCCGAGCGTTCTCCTACGAGCAGTACTTC. The rearrangement uses TRBV5-4 and TRBJ2-7; D remains ambiguous. V lost 4 bases and J 0 bases, leaving 8 bases between the germline ends. The CDR3 is made up of 13 amino acids. Germline CDR1 and CDR2: SGHNT and YYREEE (reference sequence).

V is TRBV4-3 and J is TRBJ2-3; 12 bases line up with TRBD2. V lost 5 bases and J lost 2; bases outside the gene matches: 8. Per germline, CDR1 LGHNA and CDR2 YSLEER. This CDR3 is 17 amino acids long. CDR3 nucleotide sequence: TGCGCCAGCAGCTTATCTGGACTAGCGGGGCCCACAGATACGCAGTATTTT. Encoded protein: CASSLSGLAGPTDTQYF.

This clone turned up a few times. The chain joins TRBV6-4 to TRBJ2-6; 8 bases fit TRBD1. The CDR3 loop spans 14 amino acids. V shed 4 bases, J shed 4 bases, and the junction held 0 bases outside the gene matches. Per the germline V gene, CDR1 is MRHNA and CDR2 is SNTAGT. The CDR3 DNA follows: TGTGCCAGCAGTGGGACAGGGGGGGCCAACGTCCTGACTTTC. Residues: CASSGTGGANVLTF.

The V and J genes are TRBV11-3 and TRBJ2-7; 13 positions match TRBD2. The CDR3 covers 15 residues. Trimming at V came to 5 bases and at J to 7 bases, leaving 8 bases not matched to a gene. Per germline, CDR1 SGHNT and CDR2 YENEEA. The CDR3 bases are TGTGCCAGCAGCGAGAGACTAGCGGGAGGAGAAGAGCAGTACTTC. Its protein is CASSERLAGGEEQYF.

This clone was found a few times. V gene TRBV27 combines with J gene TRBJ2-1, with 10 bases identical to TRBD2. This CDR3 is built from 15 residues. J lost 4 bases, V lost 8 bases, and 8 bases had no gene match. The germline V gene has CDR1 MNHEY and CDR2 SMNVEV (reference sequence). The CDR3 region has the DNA TGTGCCAGCGGGCCGACTAGCGGGCTATACAATGAGCAGTTCTTC. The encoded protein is CASGPTSGLYNEQFF.

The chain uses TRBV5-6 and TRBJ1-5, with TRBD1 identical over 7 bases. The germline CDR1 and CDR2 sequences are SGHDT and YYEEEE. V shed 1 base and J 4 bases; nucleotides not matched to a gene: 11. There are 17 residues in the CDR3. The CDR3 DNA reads TGTGCCAGCAGCTTGCTAGGAGGGGGCTATGAAAATCAGCCCCAGCATTTT. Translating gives CASSLLGGGYENQPQHF.

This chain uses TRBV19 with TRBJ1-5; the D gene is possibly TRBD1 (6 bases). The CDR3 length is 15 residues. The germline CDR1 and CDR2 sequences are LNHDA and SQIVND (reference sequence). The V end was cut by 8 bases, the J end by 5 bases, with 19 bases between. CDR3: CASLSRDIHYQPQHF. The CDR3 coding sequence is TGTGCCAGTCTAAGCCGGGACATACATTATCAGCCCCAGCATTTT.

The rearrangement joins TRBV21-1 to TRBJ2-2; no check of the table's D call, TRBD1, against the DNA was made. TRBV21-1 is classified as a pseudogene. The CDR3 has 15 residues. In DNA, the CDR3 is TGTGCCAGCAGCTGGACAGGGAAATCTGCCGGGGAGCTGTTTTTT. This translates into CASSWTGKSAGELFF.

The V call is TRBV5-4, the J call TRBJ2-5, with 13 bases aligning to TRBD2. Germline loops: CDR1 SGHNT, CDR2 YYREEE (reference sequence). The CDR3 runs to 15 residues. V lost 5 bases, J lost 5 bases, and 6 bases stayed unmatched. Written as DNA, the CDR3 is TGTGCCAGCAGTTCAGGACTAGCGGGAGTTGAGACCCAGTACTTC. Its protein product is CASSSGLAGVETQYF.

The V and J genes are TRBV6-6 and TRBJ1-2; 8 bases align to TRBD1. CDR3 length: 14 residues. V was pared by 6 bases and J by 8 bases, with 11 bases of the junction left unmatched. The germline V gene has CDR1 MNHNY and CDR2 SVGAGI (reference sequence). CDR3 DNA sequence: TGTGCCAGCAGCTTGGGGCAGGGGGCAGAAGGCTACACCTTC. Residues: CASSLGQGAEGYTF.

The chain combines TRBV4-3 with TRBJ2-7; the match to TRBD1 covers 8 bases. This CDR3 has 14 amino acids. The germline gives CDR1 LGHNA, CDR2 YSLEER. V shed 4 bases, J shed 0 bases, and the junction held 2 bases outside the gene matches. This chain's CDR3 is CASSPDRVSYEQYF. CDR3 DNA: TGCGCCAGCAGCCCGGACAGGGTCTCCTACGAGCAGTACTTC.

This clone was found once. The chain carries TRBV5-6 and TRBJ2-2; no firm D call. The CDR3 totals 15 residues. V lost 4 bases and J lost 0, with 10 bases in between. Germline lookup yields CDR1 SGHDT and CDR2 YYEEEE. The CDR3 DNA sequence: TGTGCCAGCAGCCCCCTAGGCACGAACACCGGGGAGCTGTTTTTT. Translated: CASSPLGTNTGELFF.

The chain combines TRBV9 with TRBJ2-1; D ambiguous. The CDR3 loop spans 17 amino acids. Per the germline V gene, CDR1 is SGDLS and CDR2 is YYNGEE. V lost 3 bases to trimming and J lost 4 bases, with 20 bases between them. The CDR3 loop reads CASSAEMTPRLYNEQFF. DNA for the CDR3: TGTGCCAGCAGCGCCGAGATGACTCCCCGCCTTTACAATGAGCAGTTCTTC.

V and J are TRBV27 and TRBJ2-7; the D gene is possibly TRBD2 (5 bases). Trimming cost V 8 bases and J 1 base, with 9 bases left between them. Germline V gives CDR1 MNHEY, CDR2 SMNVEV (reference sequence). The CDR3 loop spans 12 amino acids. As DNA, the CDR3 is TGTGCCAGCGGGAGCGGATCCTACGAGCAGTACTTC. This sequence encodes CASGSGSYEQYF.

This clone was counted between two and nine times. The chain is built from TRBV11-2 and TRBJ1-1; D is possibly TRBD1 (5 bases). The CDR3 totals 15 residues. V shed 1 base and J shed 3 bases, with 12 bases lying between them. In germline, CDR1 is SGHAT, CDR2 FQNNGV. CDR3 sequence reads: CASSLGVSGYTEAFF. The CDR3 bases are TGTGCCAGCAGCTTAGGGGTCTCAGGGTACACTGAAGCTTTCTTT.

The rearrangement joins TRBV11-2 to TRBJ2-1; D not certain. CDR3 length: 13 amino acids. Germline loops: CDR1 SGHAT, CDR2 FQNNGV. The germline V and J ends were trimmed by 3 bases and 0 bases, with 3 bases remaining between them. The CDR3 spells CASSFSSYNEQFF. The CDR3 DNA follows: TGTGCCAGCAGCTTTAGCTCCTACAATGAGCAGTTCTTC.

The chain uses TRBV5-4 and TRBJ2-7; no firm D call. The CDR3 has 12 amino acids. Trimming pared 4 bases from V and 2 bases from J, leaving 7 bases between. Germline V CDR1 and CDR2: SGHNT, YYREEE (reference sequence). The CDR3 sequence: CASSGRTYEQYF. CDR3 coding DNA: TGTGCCAGCAGCGGCAGGACCTACGAGCAGTACTTC. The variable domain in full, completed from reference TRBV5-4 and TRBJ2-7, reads ETGVTQSPTHLIKTRGQQVTLRCSSQSGHNTVSWYQQALGQGPQFIFQYYREEENGRGNFPPRFSGLQFPNYSSELNVNALELDDSALYLCASSGRTYEQYFGPGTRLTVT.

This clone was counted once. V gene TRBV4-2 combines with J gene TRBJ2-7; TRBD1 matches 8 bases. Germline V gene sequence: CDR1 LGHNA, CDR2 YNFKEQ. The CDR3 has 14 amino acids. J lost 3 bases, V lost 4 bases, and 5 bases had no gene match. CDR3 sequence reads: CASSPPTGGYEQYF. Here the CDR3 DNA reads TGTGCCAGCAGCCCGCCAACAGGGGGCTACGAGCAGTACTTC.

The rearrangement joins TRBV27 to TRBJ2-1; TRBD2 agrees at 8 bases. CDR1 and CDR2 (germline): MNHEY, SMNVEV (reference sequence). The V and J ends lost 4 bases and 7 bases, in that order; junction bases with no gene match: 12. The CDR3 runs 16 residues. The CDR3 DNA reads TGTGCCAGCAGTTCCGGGACTAGTGTGGGGGTAAATGAGCAGTTCTTC. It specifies CASSSGTSVGVNEQFF.